The sample holds a few counts of the clone carrying this TCR beta chain. Antigen: not known. This specimen comes from a study of vaccination effects on CD4 cells after COVID-19. Study-level points and caveats: Clones that were induced by infection or by vaccine showed marked contraction late after vaccination.

The protocol was immunoSEQ multiplex PCR, while the TCRdb copy is restricted to in-frame clones and leaves out a portion. Found here are approximately 30,000 clones, roughly 81% of them singletons; the top ten hold 15%. The culture ran for about 10 days, and then CD4+ T cells were isolated. BNT162b2 vaccine or mRNA-1273 vaccine was given to participants in two doses. Previously uninfected by SARS-CoV-2, the vaccine recipients also showed negative nucleocapsid antibodies. Cultures received IL-2 medium that replaced half the medium on days 3 and 7. V lost 3 bases and J lost 9, with 6 bases in between. This CDR3 contains 11 residues.

The rearrangement uses TRBV12-3 or TRBV12-4 and TRBJ1-5, with a tentative D call TRBD1 (5 bases). This clonotype was obtained from a human donor who received a COVID-19 vaccine. Sequenced material: CD4+ T cells from PBMCs cultured without peptide, taken after COVID-19 vaccination. The CDR3 DNA sequence: TGTGCCAGCAGTTTTAGGGGGCCCCAGCATTTT. Translating it yields CASSFRGPQHF.